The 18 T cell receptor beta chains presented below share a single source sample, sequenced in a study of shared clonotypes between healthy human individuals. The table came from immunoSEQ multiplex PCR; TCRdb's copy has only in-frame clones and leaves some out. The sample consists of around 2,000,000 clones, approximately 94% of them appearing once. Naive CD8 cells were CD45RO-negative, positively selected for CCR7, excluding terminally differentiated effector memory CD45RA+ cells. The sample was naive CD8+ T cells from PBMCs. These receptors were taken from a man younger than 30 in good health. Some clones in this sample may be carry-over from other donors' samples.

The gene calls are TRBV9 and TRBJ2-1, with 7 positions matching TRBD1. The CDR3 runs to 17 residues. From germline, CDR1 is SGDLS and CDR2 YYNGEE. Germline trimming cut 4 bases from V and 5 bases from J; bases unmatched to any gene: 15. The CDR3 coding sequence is TGTGCCAGCAGCCCCCGTCTTACAGGGGCGATCCACAATGAGCAGTTCTTC. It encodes CASSPRLTGAIHNEQFF.

The CDR3 here is CASSVGDGGRAGNEQFF. The CDR3 nucleotides read TGTGCCAGCAGCGTGGGGGACGGCGGGAGGGCCGGCAATGAGCAGTTCTTC. The chain combines TRBV9 with TRBJ2-1; 9 nucleotides match TRBD2. The CDR3 extends over 17 amino acids. The ends lost 2 bases at V and 6 bases at J; junction bases unmatched: 12. CDR1 SGDLS and CDR2 YYNGEE come from the germline V gene.

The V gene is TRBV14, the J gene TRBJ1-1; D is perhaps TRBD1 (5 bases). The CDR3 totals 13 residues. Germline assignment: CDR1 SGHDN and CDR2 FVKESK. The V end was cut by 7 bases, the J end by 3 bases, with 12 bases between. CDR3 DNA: TGTGCCAGCAAGGGGATGTCGGACACTGAAGCTTTCTTT. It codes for CASKGMSDTEAFF.

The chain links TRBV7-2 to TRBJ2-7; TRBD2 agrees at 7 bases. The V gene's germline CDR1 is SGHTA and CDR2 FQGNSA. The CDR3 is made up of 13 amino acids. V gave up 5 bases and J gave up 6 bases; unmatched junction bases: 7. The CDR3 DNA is TGTGCCAGCAGCCAGCGTGGGGGGGGCGAGCAGTACTTC. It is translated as CASSQRGGGEQYF.

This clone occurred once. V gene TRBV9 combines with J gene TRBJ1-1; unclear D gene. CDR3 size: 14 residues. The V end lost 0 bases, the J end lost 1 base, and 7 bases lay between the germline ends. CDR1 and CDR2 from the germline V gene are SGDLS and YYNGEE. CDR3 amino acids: CASSVVEKNTEAFF. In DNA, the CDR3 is TGTGCCAGCAGCGTAGTTGAGAAGAACACTGAAGCTTTCTTT. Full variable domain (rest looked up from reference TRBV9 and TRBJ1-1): DSGVTQTPKHLITATGQRVTLRCSPRSGDLSVYWYQQSLDQGLQFLIQYYNGEERAKGNILERFSAQQFPDLHSELNLSSLELGDSALYFCASSVVEKNTEAFFGQGTRLTVV.

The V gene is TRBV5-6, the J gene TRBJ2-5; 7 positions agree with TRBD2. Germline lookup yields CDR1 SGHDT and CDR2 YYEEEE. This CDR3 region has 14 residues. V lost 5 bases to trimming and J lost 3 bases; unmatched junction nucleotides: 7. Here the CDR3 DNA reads TGTGCCAGCAGTTCCACCGGGGGGAAAGAGACCCAGTACTTC. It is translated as CASSSTGGKETQYF. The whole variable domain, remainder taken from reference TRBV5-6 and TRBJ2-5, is DAGVTQSPTHLIKTRGQQVTLRCSPKSGHDTVSWYQQALGQGPQFIFQYYEEEERQRGNFPDRFSGHQFPNYSSELNVNALLLGDSALYLCASSSTGGKETQYFGPGTRLLVL.

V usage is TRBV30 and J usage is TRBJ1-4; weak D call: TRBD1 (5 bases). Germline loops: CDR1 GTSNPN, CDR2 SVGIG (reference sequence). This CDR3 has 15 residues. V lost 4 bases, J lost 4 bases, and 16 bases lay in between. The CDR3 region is CAWTRENRFNEKLFF. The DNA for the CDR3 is TGTGCCTGGACGAGGGAGAACAGGTTTAATGAAAAACTGTTTTTT.

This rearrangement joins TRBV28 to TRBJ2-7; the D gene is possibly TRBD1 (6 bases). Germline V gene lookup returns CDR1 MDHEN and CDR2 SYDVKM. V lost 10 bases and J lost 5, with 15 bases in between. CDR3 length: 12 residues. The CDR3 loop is CAIEGHQNEQYF. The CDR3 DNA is TGTGCCATCGAGGGACACCAAAACGAGCAGTACTTC.

The CDR3 loop is CATSRPDGNTGELFF. CDR3 DNA sequence: TGTGCCACCAGCAGGCCGGACGGCAACACCGGGGAGCTGTTTTTT. The V and J genes are TRBV15 and TRBJ2-2; D uncertain. The CDR3 length is 15 residues. Germline lookup yields CDR1 LNHNV and CDR2 YYDKDF (reference sequence). V lost 3 bases and J lost 2, with 10 bases in between.

The CDR3 here is CASSFQPNRDRSYEQYF. CDR3 sequence (DNA): TGTGCCAGCAGTTTCCAACCCAACCGGGACAGGTCCTACGAGCAGTACTTC. The rearrangement uses TRBV27 and TRBJ2-7, with 8 nucleotides matching TRBD1. Per germline, CDR1 MNHEY and CDR2 SMNVEV (reference sequence). The CDR3 runs 17 residues. Trimming took 3 bases from V and 1 from J; bases not matched to a gene: 11.

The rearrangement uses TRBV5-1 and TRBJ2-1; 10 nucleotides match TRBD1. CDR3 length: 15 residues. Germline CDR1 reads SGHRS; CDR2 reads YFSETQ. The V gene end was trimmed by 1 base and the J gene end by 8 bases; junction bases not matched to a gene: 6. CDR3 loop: CASSLMGQGFYEQFF. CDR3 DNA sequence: TGCGCCAGCAGCTTGATGGGACAGGGGTTCTATGAGCAGTTCTTC.

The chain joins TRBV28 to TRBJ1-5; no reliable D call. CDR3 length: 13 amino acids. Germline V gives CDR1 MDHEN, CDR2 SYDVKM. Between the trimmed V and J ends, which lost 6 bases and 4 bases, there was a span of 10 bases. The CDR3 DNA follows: TGTGCCAGCAGCTATACAGCAAATCAGCCCCAGCATTTT. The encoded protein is CASSYTANQPQHF.

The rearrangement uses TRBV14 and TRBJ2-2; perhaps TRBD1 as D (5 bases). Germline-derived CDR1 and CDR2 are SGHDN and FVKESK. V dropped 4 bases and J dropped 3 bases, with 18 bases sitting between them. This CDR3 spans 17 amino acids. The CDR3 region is CASSRGGRGPYTGELFF. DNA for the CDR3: TGTGCCAGCAGCCGGGGCGGAAGAGGACCTTACACCGGGGAGCTGTTTTTT.

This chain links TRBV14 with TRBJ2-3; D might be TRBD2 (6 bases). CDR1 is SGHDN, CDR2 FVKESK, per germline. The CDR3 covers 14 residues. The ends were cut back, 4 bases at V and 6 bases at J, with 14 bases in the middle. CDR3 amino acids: CASSLGTLMDTQYF. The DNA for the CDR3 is TGTGCCAGCAGCCTCGGGACTCTCATGGATACGCAGTATTTT.

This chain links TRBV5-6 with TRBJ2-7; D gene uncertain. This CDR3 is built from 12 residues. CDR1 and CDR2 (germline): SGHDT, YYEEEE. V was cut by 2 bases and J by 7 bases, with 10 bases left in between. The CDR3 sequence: CASSFGPTEQYF. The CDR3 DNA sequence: TGTGCCAGCAGCTTCGGGCCCACTGAGCAGTACTTC.

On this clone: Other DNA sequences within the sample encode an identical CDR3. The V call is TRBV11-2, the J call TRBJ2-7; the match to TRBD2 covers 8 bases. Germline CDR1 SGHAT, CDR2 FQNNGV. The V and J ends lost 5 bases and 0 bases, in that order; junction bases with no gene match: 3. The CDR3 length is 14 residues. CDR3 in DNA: TGTGCCAGCAGCCTCAGCGGGAGCTCCTACGAGCAGTACTTC. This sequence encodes CASSLSGSSYEQYF.

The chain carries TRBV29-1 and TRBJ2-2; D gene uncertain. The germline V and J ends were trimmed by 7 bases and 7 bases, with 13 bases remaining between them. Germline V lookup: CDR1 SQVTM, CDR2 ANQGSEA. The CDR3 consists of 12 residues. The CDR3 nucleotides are TGCAGCGGGGTTGACCGATACGGGGAGCTGTTTTTT. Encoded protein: CSGVDRYGELFF.

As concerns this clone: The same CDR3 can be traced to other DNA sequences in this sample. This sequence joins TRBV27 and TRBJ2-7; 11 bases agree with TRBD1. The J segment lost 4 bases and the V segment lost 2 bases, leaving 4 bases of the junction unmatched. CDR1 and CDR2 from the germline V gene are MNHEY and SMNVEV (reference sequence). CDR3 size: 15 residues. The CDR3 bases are TGTGCCAGCAGTTTAACGGGACAGGGGGGGTACGAGCAGTACTTC. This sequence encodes CASSLTGQGGYEQYF.